These T cell receptor beta chains were read from a single sample in a study of identical twins' blood T cells. Each CDR3 protein gets one entry after TCRdb re-called the 5' RACE reads with MiXCR. The sample has a few hundred thousand distinct CDR3 sequences, around 30% seen once. Input material: PBMCs. The receptors were gathered from a woman between 18 and 50 years old in good health. The CDR3 runs from the conserved cysteine through the conserved F or W. The D gene is left open where the match is weak. For some rows the clone size is stated as once, few or many, or as a class when expanded; others skip it.

d_call j_call v_call clone_size cdr3_aa cdr3_nt
NA TRBJ1-1 TRBV11-2 few CASSLEPGTNTEAFF TGTGCCAGCAGCTTAGAACCGGGGACGAACACTGAAGCTTTCTTT
NA TRBJ1-3 TRBV5-1 NA CASTPGASGNTIYF TGCGCCAGCACCCCGGGAGCGTCTGGAAACACCATATATTTT
NA TRBJ2-1 TRBV6-6 NA CASSYGQPANEQFF TGTGCCAGCAGTTACGGGCAGCCGGCCAATGAGCAGTTCTTC
NA TRBJ1-2 TRBV18 few CASSPSGIYGYTF TGTGCCAGCTCACCTTCAGGGATCTATGGCTACACCTTC
NA TRBJ2-5 TRBV9 few CASSSVNEGETQYF TGTGCCAGCAGCTCCGTTAATGAGGGGGAGACCCAGTACTTC
TRBD1 TRBJ2-4 TRBV10-3 NA CAISESYGTGYLPGRTKNIQYF TGTGCCATCAGTGAGTCGTACGGGACAGGGTACCTACCCGGTCGGACCAAAAACATTCAGTACTTC
NA TRBJ1-1 TRBV7-3 few CASSSEPGNTEAFF TGTGCCAGCAGCTCCGAACCAGGGAACACTGAAGCTTTCTTT
NA TRBJ2-3 TRBV12-3/TRBV12-4 few CASNPNTDTQYF TGTGCCAGCAATCCTAACACAGATACGCAGTATTTT
NA TRBJ1-2 TRBV12-3/TRBV12-4 few CASSFGERVGYTF TGTGCCAGCAGTTTCGGGGAGAGGGTTGGCTACACCTTC
TRBD1 TRBJ1-2 TRBV5-1 few CASSSGTENGYTF TGCGCCAGCAGCTCCGGGACAGAAAATGGCTACACCTTC
TRBD1 TRBJ1-3 TRBV7-9 many CASSLHPTGGSGNTIYF TGTGCCAGCAGCTTACATCCCACAGGGGGATCTGGAAACACCATATATTTT
NA TRBJ1-1 TRBV4-3 NA CASSQDVTAKALNTEAFF TGCGCCAGCAGCCAAGATGTTACAGCTAAGGCCCTGAACACTGAAGCTTTCTTT
NA TRBJ1-4 TRBV29-1 many CSVAGGGEKLFF TGCAGCGTTGCCGGGGGGGGTGAAAAACTGTTTTTT
TRBD2 TRBJ2-3 TRBV20-1 few CSASWASGSGATDTQYF TGCAGTGCTAGTTGGGCTAGCGGGAGCGGGGCGACAGATACGCAGTATTTT
NA TRBJ1-2 TRBV11-2 few CASSLVGSDVGYTF TGTGCCAGCAGCTTAGTAGGGTCGGACGTTGGCTACACCTTC
NA TRBJ1-4 TRBV20-1 few CSARLPGARNEKLFF TGCAGTGCCCGCCTGCCAGGGGCAAGGAATGAAAAACTGTTTTTT
NA TRBJ2-7 TRBV6-5 few CASSYGTYNEQYF TGTGCCAGCAGTTACGGGACATACAACGAGCAGTACTTC
NA TRBJ1-1 TRBV6-6 many CASTREGFTEAFF TGTGCCAGCACCCGGGAGGGATTCACTGAAGCTTTCTTT
NA TRBJ2-1 TRBV27 few CASSTRDSSSDNEQFF TGTGCCAGCAGTACCCGGGACTCCTCCTCTGACAATGAGCAGTTCTTC
TRBD1 TRBJ2-6 TRBV19 many CASKGTGISGANVLTF TGTGCCAGTAAAGGGACAGGGATCTCTGGGGCCAACGTCCTGACTTTC
NA TRBJ2-1 TRBV19 few CASAGARNNEQFF TGTGCCAGTGCGGGGGCCCGGAACAATGAGCAGTTCTTC
TRBD2 TRBJ2-2 TRBV29-1 NA CSARTSGSTTGELFF TGCAGCGCTCGGACTAGCGGGAGTACAACCGGGGAGCTGTTTTTT
NA TRBJ1-2 TRBV6-5 NA CAAHVRANYGHTF TGTGCCGCCCATGTCAGGGCTAACTATGGCCACACCTTC
NA TRBJ1-2 TRBV6-5 NA CASSRKVGPVGGYTF TGTGCCAGCAGTCGGAAAGTCGGTCCTGTCGGCGGCTACACCTTC
NA TRBJ1-2 TRBV20-1 NA CSAPPRIPGNNYGYTF TGCAGTGCTCCACCCCGCATTCCAGGGAACAACTATGGCTACACCTTC
NA TRBJ2-7 TRBV12-5 NA CASGVVAPDYGQYF TGTGCTAGTGGTGTGGTAGCCCCGGACTACGGGCAGTACTTC
NA TRBJ1-6 TRBV5-1 few CASSLGTVPYNSPLHF TGCGCCAGCAGCTTGGGGACGGTTCCTTATAATTCACCCCTCCACTTT
NA TRBJ1-1 TRBV6-2/TRBV6-3 few CASGDSTRYTEAFF TGTGCCAGCGGCGACTCGACCAGGTATACTGAAGCTTTCTTT
NA TRBJ1-4 TRBV20-1 few CSASVGGEKLFF TGCAGTGCTAGTGTCGGGGGTGAAAAACTGTTTTTT
NA TRBJ1-6 TRBV6-5 NA CASSPDPRAVGYNSPLHF TGTGCCAGCAGTCCCGACCCGCGAGCAGTTGGGTATAATTCACCCCTCCACTTT
NA TRBJ2-5 TRBV27 many CASSLSGSETQYF TGTGCCAGCAGTTTATCAGGATCGGAGACCCAGTACTTC
NA TRBJ1-2 TRBV11-2 few CASSLERQTISF TGTGCCAGCAGCTTAGAGCGGCAGACTATTAGCTTC
NA TRBJ2-1 TRBV20-1 few CSARRGASSYNEQFF TGCAGTGCTCGCCGGGGGGCAAGCTCCTACAATGAGCAGTTCTTC
NA TRBJ2-1 TRBV20-1 NA CSAQDASYNEQFF TGCAGTGCCCAGGACGCTTCCTACAATGAGCAGTTCTTC
NA TRBJ2-3 TRBV2 many CASSETGLVTTQYF TGTGCCAGCAGTGAAACGGGACTCGTAACCACGCAGTATTTT
NA TRBJ2-3 TRBV5-1 NA CASSYDDEGTQYF TGCGCCAGCAGTTATGACGACGAAGGAACGCAGTATTTT
NA TRBJ1-2 TRBV6-1 NA CASQIAGYGYTF TGTGCCAGCCAAATCGCAGGCTATGGCTACACCTTC
NA TRBJ2-2 TRBV9 NA CASSVAPDPRELFF TGTGCCAGCAGCGTAGCCCCCGATCCGAGGGAGCTGTTTTTT
NA TRBJ1-4 TRBV7-2 many CASSFANEKLFF TGTGCCAGCAGCTTTGCTAATGAAAAACTGTTTTTT
NA TRBJ1-3 TRBV14 NA CASSPIGPPSGNTIYF TGTGCCAGCAGCCCAATCGGGCCGCCGTCTGGAAACACCATATATTTT
NA TRBJ2-1 TRBV11-3 NA CASSLVIGLTSYEQFF TGTGCCAGCAGCTTAGTTATTGGACTAACGTCTTATGAGCAGTTCTTC
NA TRBJ1-2 TRBV2 NA CASTNLRTARSGYTF TGTGCCAGCACTAATTTGAGGACCGCGAGGAGTGGCTACACCTTC
NA TRBJ1-3 TRBV20-1 NA CSARSGGSSVNTIYF TGCAGTGCTAGGTCCGGGGGAAGCTCTGTAAACACCATATATTTT
TRBD2 TRBJ2-1 TRBV2 NA CASTLFGLAGGYEQFF TGTGCCAGCACCTTATTCGGACTAGCGGGAGGCTATGAGCAGTTCTTC
NA TRBJ1-5 TRBV18 NA CASSYLTRDYSNRPQHF TGTGCCAGCTCCTACCTTACCAGGGATTATAGCAATCGGCCCCAGCATTTT
NA TRBJ2-1 TRBV7-2 NA CASSSRPTAYNEQFF TGTGCCAGCAGCTCCCGACCGACCGCCTACAATGAGCAGTTCTTC
TRBD2 TRBJ2-1 TRBV29-1 NA CSVGGLADYYNEQFF TGCAGCGTCGGCGGACTAGCGGATTACTACAATGAGCAGTTCTTC
NA TRBJ1-2 TRBV7-2 NA CASSLTAGDYGYTF TGTGCCAGCAGCTTAACGGCTGGAGACTATGGCTACACCTTC